Sequencing of this T cell receptor (beta chain) was carried out in a study of cytomegalovirus exposure and HLA in healthy donors. Assay used: immunoSEQ multiplex PCR; TCRdb lists only in-frame clones, some missing. The sample holds about 340,000 clones; roughly 90% are singletons and the top ten take about 0.91%. This CDR3 contains 15 residues. CDR1 and CDR2 (germline): SEHNR, FQNEAQ (reference sequence). Trimming pared 5 bases from V and 0 bases from J, leaving 12 bases between. Source material: PBMCs. The chain joins TRBV7-9 to TRBJ2-3; D is perhaps TRBD1 (6 bases). The receptor was isolated from a woman in her late teens or twenties in good health and CMV-seronegative. The CDR3 sequence: CASSPSGQSTDTQYF. The CDR3 DNA follows: TGTGCCAGCAGCCCGAGCGGACAGAGCACAGATACGCAGTATTTT.